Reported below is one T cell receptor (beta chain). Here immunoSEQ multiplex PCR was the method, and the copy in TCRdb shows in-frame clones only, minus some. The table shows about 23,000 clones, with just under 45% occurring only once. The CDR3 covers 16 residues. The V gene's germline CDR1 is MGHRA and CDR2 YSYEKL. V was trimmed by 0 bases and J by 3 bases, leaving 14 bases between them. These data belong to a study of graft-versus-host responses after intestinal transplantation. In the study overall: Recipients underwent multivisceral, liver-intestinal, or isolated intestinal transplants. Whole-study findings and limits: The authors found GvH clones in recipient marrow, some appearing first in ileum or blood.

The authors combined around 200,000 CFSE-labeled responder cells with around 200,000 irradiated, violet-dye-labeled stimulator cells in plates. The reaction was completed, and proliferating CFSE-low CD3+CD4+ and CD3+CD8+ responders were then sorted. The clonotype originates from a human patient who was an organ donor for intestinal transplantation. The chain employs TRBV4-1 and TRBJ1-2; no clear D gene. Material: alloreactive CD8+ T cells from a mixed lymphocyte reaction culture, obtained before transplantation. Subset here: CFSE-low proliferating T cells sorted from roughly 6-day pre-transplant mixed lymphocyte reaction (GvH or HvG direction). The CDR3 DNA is TGCGCCAGCAGCCAAGAGCGGGGAATCCACTACTATGGCTACACCTTC. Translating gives CASSQERGIHYYGYTF.